Sequencing of this TCR beta chain was carried out in a study of cytomegalovirus exposure and HLA in healthy donors. Study results and caveats: In an earlier analysis, about 87% or about 30%: the productive usage of most TCR beta V segments.

Each donor was nominally healthy when sampled (though unrecorded immune exposures were likely). About this clone: The antigen is unknown.

PCR employed 60 Vbeta and 13 Jbeta primers. The data were produced by immunoSEQ multiplex PCR, yet TCRdb's version contains in-frame clones alone and is incomplete. The sample has 100,000 to 150,000 clones, less than 85% seen once. This sequence originates from a young man in good health and CMV-seropositive. The sequenced sample consisted of PBMCs.

The CDR3 region is CASSCSPGTYEQYF. The CDR3 DNA follows: TGTGCCAGCAGTTGTAGTCCAGGAACCTACGAGCAGTACTTC. This chain uses TRBV6-5 with TRBJ2-7; D is ambiguous. Trimming cost V 4 bases and J 2 bases, with 12 bases left between them. The length of the CDR3 is 14 residues. The germline V gene encodes CDR1 MNHEY and CDR2 SVGAGI.